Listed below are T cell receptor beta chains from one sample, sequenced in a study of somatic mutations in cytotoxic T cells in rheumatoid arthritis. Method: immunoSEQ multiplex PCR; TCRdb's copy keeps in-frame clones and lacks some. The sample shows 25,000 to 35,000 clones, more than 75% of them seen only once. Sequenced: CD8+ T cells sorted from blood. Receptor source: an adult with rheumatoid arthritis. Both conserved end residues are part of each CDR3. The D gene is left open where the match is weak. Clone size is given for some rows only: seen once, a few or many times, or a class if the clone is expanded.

DNA: TGTGCCAGCAGCGCGGGGGGGGCTGGAAACACCATATATTTT
CDR3: CASSAGGAGNTIYF
size: once
J: TRBJ1-3
V: TRBV5-4
D: NA

DNA: TGTGCCAGCAGCTCACACGTGGGCAGGGATCACACAACTAATGAAAAACTGTTTTTT
CDR3: CASSSHVGRDHTTNEKLFF
size: NA
J: TRBJ1-4
V: TRBV28
D: NA

DNA: TGTGCCAGCAGCCAAGCCCGGGACAGAAACACCGGGGAGCTGTTTTTT
CDR3: CASSQARDRNTGELFF
size: NA
J: TRBJ2-2
V: TRBV4-2
D: TRBD1

DNA: TGTGCCAGCAGCGTACCGGGACAGGGGCGGGATGAGCAGTTCTTC
CDR3: CASSVPGQGRDEQFF
size: NA
J: TRBJ2-1
V: TRBV14
D: TRBD1

DNA: TGTGCCAGTAGTATAGATTCGGCAGCGGCCACAGATACGCAGTATTTT
CDR3: CASSIDSAAATDTQYF
size: NA
J: TRBJ2-3
V: TRBV19
D: NA

DNA: TGCGCCAGCAGCCAAAACGACTTTGGGTCCTACGAGCAGTACTTC
CDR3: CASSQNDFGSYEQYF
size: NA
J: TRBJ2-7
V: TRBV4-1
D: NA

DNA: TGTGCCAGCAGCTCACAGGGGGCGATCGGCTACGAGCAGTACTTC
CDR3: CASSSQGAIGYEQYF
size: NA
J: TRBJ2-7
V: TRBV7-9
D: TRBD1

DNA: TGCGCCAGCGCTCCCGAGGCGGGGGCCCTCTCCTACGAGCAGTACTTC
CDR3: CASAPEAGALSYEQYF
size: NA
J: TRBJ2-7
V: TRBV5-1
D: NA

DNA: TGCAGCGTTACTTCTGGACAGGGGGCGGGCCCAGATACGCAGTATTTT
CDR3: CSVTSGQGAGPDTQYF
size: NA
J: TRBJ2-3
V: TRBV29-1
D: TRBD1

DNA: TGCAGCGTCCGAATGACAGGGGTCTATGGCTACACCTTC
CDR3: CSVRMTGVYGYTF
size: NA
J: TRBJ1-2
V: TRBV29-1
D: TRBD1

DNA: TGTGCCAGCAGTGAATACAAGGGGCGGAATAATTCACCCCTCCACTTT
CDR3: CASSEYKGRNNSPLHF
size: NA
J: TRBJ1-6
V: TRBV2
D: NA

DNA: TGTGCCAGCAGCCGCTCGGGGGGGTACGAGCAGTACTTC
CDR3: CASSRSGGYEQYF
size: NA
J: TRBJ2-7
V: TRBV14
D: TRBD2

DNA: TGCGCCAGCAGCTTGTCGGGGGGGGCGGCCACTGAAGCTTTCTTT
CDR3: CASSLSGGAATEAFF
size: NA
J: TRBJ1-1
V: TRBV5-1
D: NA

DNA: TGTGCCAGTAGTGCCCTACAGGGAAACAAAAACATTCAGTACTTC
CDR3: CASSALQGNKNIQYF
size: NA
J: TRBJ2-4
V: TRBV19
D: NA

DNA: TGCGCCAGCAGCCACAAACTCAAGGGGACAGGCTACAATGAGCAGTTCTTC
CDR3: CASSHKLKGTGYNEQFF
size: NA
J: TRBJ2-1
V: TRBV4-1
D: TRBD1

DNA: TGTGCCAGCAGTTGGCCCGAAGGGAATCAAGAGACCCAGTACTTC
CDR3: CASSWPEGNQETQYF
size: NA
J: TRBJ2-5
V: TRBV28
D: NA

DNA: TGCGCCAGCAGCTTGAGCAGGGAGGAATTGACTGGAAACACCATATATTTT
CDR3: CASSLSREELTGNTIYF
size: NA
J: TRBJ1-3
V: TRBV5-1
D: NA

DNA: TGTGCCAGCAGCTTTGGACAGGGGGATTGGCCCCAGCATTTT
CDR3: CASSFGQGDWPQHF
size: NA
J: TRBJ1-5
V: TRBV6-5
D: TRBD1

DNA: TGTGCCAGAGCGGTTTTCTACGAGCAGTACTTC
CDR3: CARAVFYEQYF
size: NA
J: TRBJ2-7
V: TRBV6-6
D: NA

DNA: TGTGCCAGTAGTGTTTTCGGGGGAGGGCCTCGGAATGAGCAGTTCTTC
CDR3: CASSVFGGGPRNEQFF
size: NA
J: TRBJ2-1
V: TRBV19
D: TRBD2

DNA: TGTGCCAGCAGTGAGGGGGACAGCTATGGCTACACCTTC
CDR3: CASSEGDSYGYTF
size: NA
J: TRBJ1-2
V: TRBV2
D: TRBD1

DNA: TGCAGCGCCTCTAGACACGATGTTTTCCTACGTAAGCAGTACTTC
CDR3: CSASRHDVFLRKQYF
size: few
J: TRBJ2-7
V: TRBV29-1
D: NA

DNA: TGTGCCAGCAGCCTCAGCTCCTACGAGCAGTACTTC
CDR3: CASSLSSYEQYF
size: NA
J: TRBJ2-7
V: TRBV7-9
D: NA

DNA: TGTGCTAGTGGGGACACTGAAGCTTTCTTT
CDR3: CASGDTEAFF
size: NA
J: TRBJ1-1
V: TRBV12-5
D: NA

DNA: TGTGCCAGCAGTCAGCGGGACGGCTCCTACGAGCAGTACTTC
CDR3: CASSQRDGSYEQYF
size: NA
J: TRBJ2-7
V: TRBV27
D: TRBD2

DNA: TGTGCCAGCAGTACCCTCAGCCCTAGCACAGATACGCAGTATTTT
CDR3: CASSTLSPSTDTQYF
size: NA
J: TRBJ2-3
V: TRBV27
D: NA

DNA: TGTGCCAGCAGCCTCGCCCCTTGGGAGGACTCGCGCTTCTACGAGCAGTACTTC
CDR3: CASSLAPWEDSRFYEQYF
size: NA
J: TRBJ2-7
V: TRBV9
D: NA

DNA: TGTGCCAGCTCCCCGGGGGACGGGTACGAGCAGTACTTC
CDR3: CASSPGDGYEQYF
size: NA
J: TRBJ2-7
V: TRBV19
D: NA

DNA: TGTGCCAGCAGCGACTGGACCGACAATGAGCAGTTCTTC
CDR3: CASSDWTDNEQFF
size: NA
J: TRBJ2-1
V: TRBV7-8
D: NA

DNA: TGCGCCAGCAGCCAAGCGGCAGGGGGTAACTATGGCTACACCTTC
CDR3: CASSQAAGGNYGYTF
size: NA
J: TRBJ1-2
V: TRBV4-1
D: TRBD1

DNA: TGTGCCAGCAGCCTGTTTGCAGATACGCAGTATTTT
CDR3: CASSLFADTQYF
size: NA
J: TRBJ2-3
V: TRBV6-6
D: NA

DNA: TGCGCCAGCAGCCAAGGACGGGACACCGGGGAGCTGTTTTTT
CDR3: CASSQGRDTGELFF
size: NA
J: TRBJ2-2
V: TRBV4-3
D: NA

DNA: TGTGCCAGCAGCTCTTCCAGTGGGGAGCCCCAGCATTTT
CDR3: CASSSSSGEPQHF
size: once
J: TRBJ1-5
V: TRBV5-6
D: NA

DNA: TGCGCCAGCAGCCAAGATAAAGGGGGTCGCTCCTACAATGAGCAGTTCTTC
CDR3: CASSQDKGGRSYNEQFF
size: NA
J: TRBJ2-1
V: TRBV4-3
D: NA

DNA: TGTGCCAGCAGCTCAGAGGCCCTAAGGGAGCGTGGCTACACCTTC
CDR3: CASSSEALRERGYTF
size: NA
J: TRBJ1-2
V: TRBV7-9
D: NA

DNA: TGCGCCAGCAGCCAAGTAGCCCAGGTGCAAAACTATGGCTACACCTTC
CDR3: CASSQVAQVQNYGYTF
size: once
J: TRBJ1-2
V: TRBV4-3
D: NA

DNA: TGCGCCAGCAGCTTGTCCCAGGGGGCGAGGAATGAGCAGTTCTTC
CDR3: CASSLSQGARNEQFF
size: NA
J: TRBJ2-1
V: TRBV5-1
D: TRBD1

DNA: TGTGCCAGTAGTGTTACAGGGGCCGGAACAGATACGCAGTATTTT
CDR3: CASSVTGAGTDTQYF
size: NA
J: TRBJ2-3
V: TRBV19
D: TRBD1

DNA: TGCAGTGCTCTCTTAACTGGGAAGCCTTTCTTT
CDR3: CSALLTGKPFF
size: NA
J: TRBJ1-1
V: TRBV20-1
D: NA

DNA: TGTGCCAGCTTCCAAAGGCCAGAGACCCAGTACTTC
CDR3: CASFQRPETQYF
size: NA
J: TRBJ2-5
V: TRBV18
D: NA

DNA: TGTGCCAGTATCGACCAGGGATATGGCTACACCTTC
CDR3: CASIDQGYGYTF
size: NA
J: TRBJ1-2
V: TRBV19
D: NA

DNA: TGTGCCACCGGCCCCTTAGGGGGGGGCGCCGGGGAGCTGTTTTTT
CDR3: CATGPLGGGAGELFF
size: NA
J: TRBJ2-2
V: TRBV15
D: NA

DNA: TGCGCCAGCAGCCAATCGGGAGGTTACGAGCAGTACTTC
CDR3: CASSQSGGYEQYF
size: NA
J: TRBJ2-7
V: TRBV4-3
D: TRBD2

DNA: TGCGCCAGCGGCTCCCAAGAAGGACAGGGTACTGATGGCTACACCTTC
CDR3: CASGSQEGQGTDGYTF
size: NA
J: TRBJ1-2
V: TRBV5-1
D: TRBD1

DNA: TGTGCCAGCAGTCTTCTAGGGAGCTCCTACAATGAGCAGTTCTTC
CDR3: CASSLLGSSYNEQFF
size: NA
J: TRBJ2-1
V: TRBV13
D: NA

DNA: TGTGCCAGCAGTGAATCTGGGTTTGGCTACACCTTC
CDR3: CASSESGFGYTF
size: NA
J: TRBJ1-2
V: TRBV25-1
D: NA

DNA: TGTGCCAGCAGCTTGACTTCGCGGCACACCTACGAGCAGTACTTC
CDR3: CASSLTSRHTYEQYF
size: NA
J: TRBJ2-7
V: TRBV5-8
D: NA